This T cell receptor beta chain was sequenced during a study of blood T cell repertoires in COVID-19. In terms of age and location, participants ranged from roughly 18 to 95 years and lived in around 22 US areas. The ends lost 2 bases at V and 3 bases at J; junction bases unmatched: 1. The germline V gene has CDR1 MDHEN and CDR2 SYDVKM. This CDR3 is 14 amino acids long. In the original processing: From reference gene primer amplification, estimates of nucleated cell counts were derived. Clones were sequenced by immunoSEQ multiplex PCR, and TCRdb holds only the in-frame ones, with some missing. That table furnishes V, J and clone size, whereas the DNA furnished D and trimming. Seen here are 220,000 or so clones, about 90% observed once, and the top ten hold over 0.85%.

This clonotype originated in a man in his fifties or sixties who had been exposed to COVID-19. The sample consisted of PBMCs or T cells enriched from blood (not recorded which). This rearrangement joins TRBV28 to TRBJ2-1, with 7 bases lining up with TRBD2. CDR3 region: CASSLIAGYNEQFF. The CDR3 DNA sequence: TGTGCCAGCAGTTTAATAGCGGGCTACAATGAGCAGTTCTTC. Full variable domain (outside the CDR3, taken from reference TRBV28 and TRBJ2-1): DVKVTQSSRYLVKRTGEKVFLECVQDMDHENMFWYRQDPGLGLRLIYFSYDVKMKEKGDIPEGYSVSREKKERFSLILESASTNQTSMYLCASSLIAGYNEQFFGPGTRLTVL.